The entry below gives a single T cell receptor beta chain sequence along with its context. Its antigen is unidentified. These data come from a study of beta chain features in type 1 diabetes. Study findings and constraints: Fewer junction insertions and more nucleotide deletions appeared in type 1 diabetes patients. When Type 1 diabetes patients were examined, their TCRB CDR3s proved moderately but significantly shorter in all four CD4+ subsets.

Since all of the isolated RNA was reverse transcribed, expressed TCRB transcripts were what got sequenced. Clones were read by immunoSEQ multiplex PCR, and TCRdb kept only the in-frame ones, dropping some. The table records 350,000 to 400,000 clones, about 15% of them present only once. The CDR3 length is 15 residues. V lost 1 base, J lost 7 bases, and 7 bases stayed unmatched. Germline-derived CDR1 and CDR2 are SGHVS and FQNEAQ. The chain is built from TRBV7-8 and TRBJ2-1; 7 bases line up with TRBD2. The receptor's source is a woman aged 18-30 years in good health. Sequencing was performed on naive CD4+ T cells from blood. The CDR3 protein is CASSLVWEGRNEQFF. In DNA form, the CDR3 reads TGTGCCAGCAGCTTAGTTTGGGAGGGCCGAAATGAGCAGTTCTTC.